Listed below are T cell receptor beta chains from one sample, sequenced in a study of T cell repertoires in cytomegalovirus infection. TCRdb passed the reads through MiXCR, listing each CDR3 protein once. The sample yields about 530,000 distinct CDR3 sequences, approximately 25% seen once. Sequencing input: PBMCs. The receptors here all came from a human donor in good health (CMV status not recorded). Some clones in this sample may be carry-over from other donors' samples. CDR3s include the opening cysteine and the closing phenylalanine or tryptophan. D genes are given only for firm matches. Some rows mark clone size as missing; the rest say once, few, many or name a class of expanded clone.

j_call: TRBJ2-6; v_call: TRBV10-3; clone_size: few; d_call: -; cdr3_nt: TGTGCCATCAGTGAGGACCATACCCGAGCCAACGTCCTGACTTTC; cdr3_aa: CAISEDHTRANVLTF
j_call: TRBJ1-1; v_call: TRBV27; clone_size: few; d_call: TRBD1; cdr3_nt: TGTGCCAGCAGTTCACTGGGACAGGGGAACACTGAAGCTTTCTTT; cdr3_aa: CASSSLGQGNTEAFF
j_call: TRBJ2-7; v_call: TRBV28; clone_size: many; d_call: TRBD2; cdr3_nt: TGTGCCAGCAGTTTTCAGGGAGGGGTCTACGAGCAGTACTTC; cdr3_aa: CASSFQGGVYEQYF
j_call: TRBJ2-7; v_call: TRBV29-1; clone_size: few; d_call: TRBD1; cdr3_nt: TGCAGCGTTGCCCTTTTGACAGGGCCCGAGCAGTACTTC; cdr3_aa: CSVALLTGPEQYF
j_call: TRBJ1-1; v_call: TRBV28; clone_size: -; d_call: -; cdr3_nt: TGTGCCAGCAGTTTAGCCATGAGACTAGTGAACACTGAAGCTTTCTTT; cdr3_aa: CASSLAMRLVNTEAFF
j_call: TRBJ1-1; v_call: TRBV7-2; clone_size: -; d_call: -; cdr3_nt: TGTGCCAGCAGCTTTGACCAAAGCGGGGTGGCTTTCTTT; cdr3_aa: CASSFDQSGVAFF
j_call: TRBJ1-5; v_call: TRBV7-2; clone_size: many; d_call: -; cdr3_nt: TGTGCCAGCAGCTTAGCGGGGGGCTCGGCCCAGCATTTT; cdr3_aa: CASSLAGGSAQHF
j_call: TRBJ1-1; v_call: TRBV6-5; clone_size: -; d_call: -; cdr3_nt: TGTGCCAGCAGTTACTCACGCGGGGCGGGGATGAACACTGAAGCTTTCTTT; cdr3_aa: CASSYSRGAGMNTEAFF
j_call: TRBJ2-5; v_call: TRBV28; clone_size: many; d_call: -; cdr3_nt: TGTGCCAGCAGTTTGATGGCTGATGAGACCCAGTACTTC; cdr3_aa: CASSLMADETQYF
j_call: TRBJ1-1; v_call: TRBV30; clone_size: -; d_call: -; cdr3_nt: TGTGCCTGGAGTGTCAAGAACACTGAAGCTTTCTTT; cdr3_aa: CAWSVKNTEAFF
j_call: TRBJ2-2; v_call: TRBV24-1; clone_size: -; d_call: -; cdr3_nt: TGTGCCACCAGTGATCCCGCCACCGGGGAGCTGTTTTTT; cdr3_aa: CATSDPATGELFF
j_call: TRBJ1-1; v_call: TRBV7-2; clone_size: many; d_call: -; cdr3_nt: TGTGCCAGCACCTCGGACAGAATGAACACTGAAGCTTTCTTT; cdr3_aa: CASTSDRMNTEAFF
j_call: TRBJ1-6; v_call: TRBV10-3; clone_size: -; d_call: -; cdr3_nt: TGTGCCATCAGCAACAGGGTCGGCCCGAGTCCCCTCCACTTT; cdr3_aa: CAISNRVGPSPLHF
j_call: TRBJ2-1; v_call: TRBV6-1; clone_size: few; d_call: -; cdr3_nt: TGTGCCAGCAGGGAAGGGACTGTCACCTACAATGAGCAGTTCTTC; cdr3_aa: CASREGTVTYNEQFF
j_call: TRBJ1-4; v_call: TRBV6-5; clone_size: -; d_call: -; cdr3_nt: TGTGCCAGCGGAAGAGGACTTGAAAATGAAAAACTGTTTTTT; cdr3_aa: CASGRGLENEKLFF
j_call: TRBJ2-3; v_call: TRBV15; clone_size: -; d_call: -; cdr3_nt: TGTGCCACCAGCAGAGCTATTTTCACAGATACGCAGTATTTT; cdr3_aa: CATSRAIFTDTQYF
j_call: TRBJ2-3; v_call: TRBV19; clone_size: few; d_call: -; cdr3_nt: TGTGCCAGTAAACTTTTAGGGGTTCCTACAGATACGCAGTATTTT; cdr3_aa: CASKLLGVPTDTQYF
j_call: TRBJ2-1; v_call: TRBV12-3/TRBV12-4; clone_size: -; d_call: -; cdr3_nt: TGTGCCAGCAGTTTATTTCGGGGTCGGAATGAGCAGTTCTTC; cdr3_aa: CASSLFRGRNEQFF
j_call: TRBJ1-5; v_call: TRBV28; clone_size: many; d_call: TRBD1; cdr3_nt: TGTGCCAGCAGTTCAACTCGGACAGGGTCGAATCAGCCCCAGCATTTT; cdr3_aa: CASSSTRTGSNQPQHF
j_call: TRBJ1-6; v_call: TRBV5-6; clone_size: few; d_call: TRBD1; cdr3_nt: TGTGCCAGCAGCTTGGGGTTCGGACAGGCGAGCTCCTATAATTCACCCCTCCACTTT; cdr3_aa: CASSLGFGQASSYNSPLHF
j_call: TRBJ2-1; v_call: TRBV9; clone_size: few; d_call: -; cdr3_nt: TGTGCCAGCAGCGTAGGGCTGGGGTCCTGGTCTTTGGCTCGGTTGAGCTCCTACAATGAGCAGTTCTTC; cdr3_aa: CASSVGLGSWSLARLSSYNEQFF
j_call: TRBJ1-2; v_call: TRBV7-9; clone_size: many; d_call: -; cdr3_nt: TGTGCCAGCAGCTTAGTGGGGGAGTTCGGCTATGGCTACACCTTC; cdr3_aa: CASSLVGEFGYGYTF
j_call: TRBJ1-5; v_call: TRBV6-2/TRBV6-3; clone_size: few; d_call: -; cdr3_nt: TGTGCCAGCACTACCGGGGAGGTCCCTCGGCAGCCCCAGCATTTT; cdr3_aa: CASTTGEVPRQPQHF
j_call: TRBJ1-1; v_call: TRBV25-1; clone_size: few; d_call: -; cdr3_nt: TGTGCCAGCAGTGACAGGCCGAACACTGAAGCTTTCTTT; cdr3_aa: CASSDRPNTEAFF
j_call: TRBJ2-6; v_call: TRBV4-1; clone_size: few; d_call: -; cdr3_nt: TGCGCCAGCAGCCAAGTCCGCGCCGTGGAATCTGGGGCCAACGTCCTGACTTTC; cdr3_aa: CASSQVRAVESGANVLTF
j_call: TRBJ2-2; v_call: TRBV20-1; clone_size: many; d_call: TRBD2; cdr3_nt: TGCAGTGCTACTAGCGGGTGGAACACCGGGGAGCTGTTTTTT; cdr3_aa: CSATSGWNTGELFF
j_call: TRBJ2-7; v_call: TRBV20-1; clone_size: many; d_call: -; cdr3_nt: TGCAGTGCTAGAGATTCCAGCGACTACGAGCAGTACTTC; cdr3_aa: CSARDSSDYEQYF
j_call: TRBJ2-1; v_call: TRBV25-1; clone_size: -; d_call: -; cdr3_nt: TGTGCCAGCAGTGAGGCCGGGGCCCACTCCTACAATGAGCAGTTCTTC; cdr3_aa: CASSEAGAHSYNEQFF
j_call: TRBJ2-1; v_call: TRBV4-1; clone_size: few; d_call: TRBD2; cdr3_nt: TGCGCCAGCAGCCGAATCGGACTAGCGGAGAGGGATGAGCAGTTCTTC; cdr3_aa: CASSRIGLAERDEQFF
j_call: TRBJ1-1; v_call: TRBV20-1; clone_size: -; d_call: -; cdr3_nt: TGCAGTGCTACCCGACGAGAGAACACTGAAGCTTTCTTT; cdr3_aa: CSATRRENTEAFF
j_call: TRBJ2-1; v_call: TRBV19; clone_size: -; d_call: -; cdr3_nt: TGTGCCAGTAGTATAGCCGGGGGTAGCTCCTACAATGAGCAGTTCTTC; cdr3_aa: CASSIAGGSSYNEQFF
j_call: TRBJ2-1; v_call: TRBV5-1; clone_size: -; d_call: TRBD2; cdr3_nt: TGCGCCAGCAGCTACTTTGGCGAGACTAGCGGGTTCAATGAGCAGTTCTTC; cdr3_aa: CASSYFGETSGFNEQFF
j_call: TRBJ1-2; v_call: TRBV7-6; clone_size: few; d_call: -; cdr3_nt: TGTGCCAGCAGCTTAGAACGGCACTATGGCTACACCTTC; cdr3_aa: CASSLERHYGYTF